At least ten counts were recorded for the clone carrying this T cell receptor (beta chain). TCRdb re-analysed the 5' RACE reads in MiXCR, keeping a single row per CDR3 protein. The sample shows fewer than 50,000 distinct CDR3 sequences, about a fifth of them seen only once. Cells sorted as Tregs were CD4+, CD25+ and CD127-/low. The trim removed 7 bases at V and 5 bases at J, leaving 8 bases unmatched. The CDR3 totals 14 residues. Germline V gene data show CDR1 as SGHRS and CDR2 as YFSETQ. The chain is built from TRBV5-1 and TRBJ2-5, with 10 bases matching TRBD1. The source material was Tregs sorted from a lymph node. The sequence was obtained from a female donor with breast cancer. The chain's CDR3 is CASVYGTGVETQYF. CDR3 nucleotides: TGCGCCAGCGTCTACGGGACAGGGGTTGAGACCCAGTACTTC.